The 7 T cell receptor beta chains presented below share a single source sample, sequenced in a study of beta chain features in type 1 diabetes. Antigens for these TCRs are unknown. Study-level results: Moderately but significantly shorter TCRB CDR3s were found in Type 1 diabetes patients in all four CD4+ subsets.

The isolated RNA, all of it, was reverse transcribed, so expressed TCRB transcripts were what got sequenced. Produced via immunoSEQ multiplex PCR; TCRdb's table is partial and in-frame only. The profile covers about 280,000 clones, with approximately 15% appearing a single time and less than 0.02% taken by the ten largest. Sequenced input: naive CD4+ T cells from blood. Every receptor here comes from a man aged 18 to 30 with type 1 diabetes.

The chain couples TRBV18 to TRBJ1-2; 8 bases align to TRBD1. V dropped 6 bases and J dropped 6; count of bases not matched to a gene: 9. The CDR3 runs 14 residues. Germline assignment: CDR1 KGHSH and CDR2 LQKENI. The CDR3, as DNA: TGTGCCAGCTCGGACAACAGGGGGTCGGATGGCTACACCTTC. Amino acid sequence: CASSDNRGSDGYTF.

V is TRBV7-9 and J is TRBJ2-3, with 7 bases identical to TRBD2. Trimming took 5 bases from V and 0 from J; bases not matched to a gene: 8. The CDR3 length is 16 residues. The germline V gene has CDR1 SEHNR and CDR2 FQNEAQ (reference sequence). CDR3 loop: CASSDFGRPSTDTQYF. In DNA, the CDR3 is TGTGCCAGCAGCGATTTCGGGAGGCCGAGCACAGATACGCAGTATTTT.

The table lists this clone with a few counts. The chain links TRBV7-9 to TRBJ2-7, with TRBD2 as a possible D gene (7 bases). The CDR3 runs to 15 residues. The V gene's germline CDR1 is SEHNR and CDR2 FQNEAQ (reference sequence). Between the trimmed V and J ends, which lost 1 base and 2 bases, there was a span of 12 bases. The CDR3 sequence: CASSLGGGTTYEQYF. CDR3 nucleotide sequence: TGTGCCAGCAGCTTAGGGGGGGGGACAACCTACGAGCAGTACTTC.

This sequence joins TRBV5-1 and TRBJ2-5; D may be TRBD2 (6 bases). The CDR3 length is 14 residues. Germline V gene lookup returns CDR1 SGHRS and CDR2 YFSETQ. V was shortened by 2 bases and J by 5 bases, with 13 bases between the two germline ends. The CDR3 loop is CASSFGPSGETQYF. The CDR3 DNA follows: TGCGCCAGCAGCTTCGGCCCGAGCGGGGAGACCCAGTACTTC.

This clone was recorded a few times. The rearrangement joins TRBV7-2 to TRBJ2-7; TRBD1 is a possible D gene (5 bases). Germline lookup yields CDR1 SGHTA and CDR2 FQGNSA. The CDR3 totals 14 residues. Trimming left V 5 bases short and J 1 base short, with 12 bases between. Here the CDR3 reads CASSRSRDSYEQYF. CDR3 DNA sequence: TGTGCCAGCAGCAGGTCCAGGGATTCCTACGAGCAGTACTTC.

The chain uses TRBV7-9 and TRBJ2-3; D may be TRBD1 (6 bases). Trimming removed 7 bases at V and 4 bases at J, with 12 bases between. This CDR3 is built from 13 residues. Germline V gene data show CDR1 as SEHNR and CDR2 as FQNEAQ (reference sequence). CDR3 region: CASTRQDPDTQYF. In DNA, the CDR3 is TGTGCCAGCACCCGACAGGACCCAGATACGCAGTATTTT.

The table lists this clone with a few counts. The J gene is TRBJ2-3, the V gene TRBV29-1; 8 positions match TRBD1. Germline assignment: CDR1 SQVTM and CDR2 ANQGSEA. Trimming cost V 6 bases and J 1 base; bases outside gene matches: 0. CDR3 length: 12 residues. Written as DNA, the CDR3 is TGCAGCGTGGACAGGGGCACAGATACGCAGTATTTT. Translation: CSVDRGTDTQYF.